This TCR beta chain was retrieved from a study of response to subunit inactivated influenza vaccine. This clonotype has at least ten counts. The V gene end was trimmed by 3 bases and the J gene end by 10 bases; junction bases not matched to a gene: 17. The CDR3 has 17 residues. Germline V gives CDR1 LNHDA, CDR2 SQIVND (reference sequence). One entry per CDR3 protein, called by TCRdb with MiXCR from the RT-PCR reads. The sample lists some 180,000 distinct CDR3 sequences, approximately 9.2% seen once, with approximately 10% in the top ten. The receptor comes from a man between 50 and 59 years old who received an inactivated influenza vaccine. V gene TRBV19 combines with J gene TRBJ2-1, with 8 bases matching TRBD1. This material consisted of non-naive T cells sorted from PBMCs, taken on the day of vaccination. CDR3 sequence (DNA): TGTGCCAGTAGTATCCTAATGACAGGGGACGGTTCTGCGGAGCAGTTCTTC. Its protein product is CASSILMTGDGSAEQFF.